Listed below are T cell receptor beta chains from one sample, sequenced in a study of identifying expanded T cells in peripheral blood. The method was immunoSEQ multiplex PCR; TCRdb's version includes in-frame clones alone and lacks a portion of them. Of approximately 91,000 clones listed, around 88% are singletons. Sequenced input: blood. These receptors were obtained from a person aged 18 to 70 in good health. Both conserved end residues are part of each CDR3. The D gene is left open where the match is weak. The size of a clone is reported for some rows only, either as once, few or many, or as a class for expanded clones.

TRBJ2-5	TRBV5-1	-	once	CASMGLGAQETQYF	TGCGCCAGCATGGGTCTTGGAGCCCAAGAGACCCAGTACTTC
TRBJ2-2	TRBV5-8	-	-	CASSLYQNTGELFF	TGTGCCAGCAGCTTATATCAGAACACCGGGGAGCTGTTTTTT
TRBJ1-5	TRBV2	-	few	CASSEGNNQPQHF	TGTGCCAGCAGTGAAGGGAACAATCAGCCCCAGCATTTT
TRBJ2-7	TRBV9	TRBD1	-	CASQGATYEQYF	TGTGCCTCACAGGGGGCTACCTACGAGCAGTACTTC
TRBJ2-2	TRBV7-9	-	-	CASSSLRDSNTGELFF	TGTGCCAGCAGCTCACTCCGGGACTCCAACACCGGGGAGCTGTTTTTT
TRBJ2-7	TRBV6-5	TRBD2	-	CASSLPGGSSYEQYF	TGTGCCAGCAGCCTACCGGGGGGGAGCTCCTACGAGCAGTACTTC
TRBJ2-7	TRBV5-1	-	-	CASRLATGNYEQYF	TGCGCCAGCAGGTTAGCTACAGGTAACTACGAGCAGTACTTC
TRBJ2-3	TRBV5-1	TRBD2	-	CASSLEPSGHSTDTQYF	TGCGCCAGCAGCTTGGAGCCTAGCGGGCATAGCACAGATACGCAGTATTTT
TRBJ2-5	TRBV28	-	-	CASRIRGGGQETQYF	TGTGCCAGCCGTATCAGGGGAGGGGGCCAAGAGACCCAGTACTTC
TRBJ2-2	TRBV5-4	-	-	CASSYVGDGTGELFF	TGTGCCAGCAGCTATGTGGGTGACGGCACCGGGGAGCTGTTTTTT
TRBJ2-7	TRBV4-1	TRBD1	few	CASSGQVTYEQYF	TGCGCCAGCTCAGGACAGGTCACCTACGAGCAGTACTTC
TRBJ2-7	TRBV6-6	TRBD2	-	CASSYGAPGGEQYF	TGTGCCAGCAGTTACGGGGCCCCGGGGGGGGAGCAGTACTTC
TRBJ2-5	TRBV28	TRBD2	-	CASSVAGETQYF	TGTGCCAGCAGTGTAGCGGGAGAGACCCAGTACTTC
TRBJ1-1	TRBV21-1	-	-	CASSKNGRGIMNTEAFF	TGTGCCAGCAGCAAAAATGGACGGGGGATCATGAACACTGAAGCTTTCTTT
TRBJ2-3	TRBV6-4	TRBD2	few	CASSETSGGGDTQYF	TGTGCCAGCAGTGAAACTAGCGGGGGGGGAGATACGCAGTATTTT
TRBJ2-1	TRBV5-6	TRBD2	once	CASSELAGDPYNEQFF	TGTGCCAGCAGCGAACTAGCGGGGGATCCCTACAATGAGCAGTTCTTC
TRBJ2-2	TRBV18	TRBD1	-	CASSSATGDTGELFF	TGTGCCAGCTCATCCGCGACAGGGGACACCGGGGAGCTGTTTTTT
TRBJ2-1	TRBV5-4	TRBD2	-	CASSRRQGGGDNEQFF	TGTGCCAGCAGCCGTCGTCAAGGCGGGGGGGACAATGAGCAGTTCTTC
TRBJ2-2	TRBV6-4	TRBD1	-	CASSGTGDTGELFF	TGTGCCAGCAGTGGGACAGGGGACACCGGAGAGCTGTTTTTT
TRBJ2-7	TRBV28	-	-	CASSLSSVSVEQYF	TGTGCCAGCAGTTTATCGTCAGTGAGTGTCGAGCAGTACTTC
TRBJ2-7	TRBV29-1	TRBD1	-	CSVYGRGQGEQYF	TGCAGCGTTTATGGTAGGGGGCAAGGCGAGCAGTACTTC
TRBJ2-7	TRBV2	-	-	CASSVQTAYEQYF	TGTGCCAGCAGTGTACAGACAGCCTACGAGCAGTACTTC
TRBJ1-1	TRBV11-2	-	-	CASSLRGSIKDTEAFF	TGTGCCAGCAGCTTAAGAGGGTCAATTAAGGACACTGAAGCTTTCTTT